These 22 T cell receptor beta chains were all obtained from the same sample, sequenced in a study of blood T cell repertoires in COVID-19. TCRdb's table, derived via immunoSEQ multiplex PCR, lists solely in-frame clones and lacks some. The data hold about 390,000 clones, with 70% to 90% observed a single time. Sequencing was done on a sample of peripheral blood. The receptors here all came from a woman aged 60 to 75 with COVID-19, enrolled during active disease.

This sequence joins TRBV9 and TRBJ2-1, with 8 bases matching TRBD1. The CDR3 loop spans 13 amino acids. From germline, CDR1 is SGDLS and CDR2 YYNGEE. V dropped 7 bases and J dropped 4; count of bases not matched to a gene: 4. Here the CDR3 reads CASSGQAYNEQFF. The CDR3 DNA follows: TGTGCCAGCTCGGGACAGGCTTACAATGAGCAGTTCTTC. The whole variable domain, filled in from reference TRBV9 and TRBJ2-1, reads DSGVTQTPKHLITATGQRVTLRCSPRSGDLSVYWYQQSLDQGLQFLIQYYNGEERAKGNILERFSAQQFPDLHSELNLSSLELGDSALYFCASSGQAYNEQFFGPGTRLTVL.

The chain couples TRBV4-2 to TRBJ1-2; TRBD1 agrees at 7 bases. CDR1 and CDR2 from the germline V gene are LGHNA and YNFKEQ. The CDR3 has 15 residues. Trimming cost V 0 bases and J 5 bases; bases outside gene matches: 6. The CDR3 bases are TGTGCCAGCAGCCAAGATCAGGCAGGGGGATATGGCTACACCTTC. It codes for CASSQDQAGGYGYTF.

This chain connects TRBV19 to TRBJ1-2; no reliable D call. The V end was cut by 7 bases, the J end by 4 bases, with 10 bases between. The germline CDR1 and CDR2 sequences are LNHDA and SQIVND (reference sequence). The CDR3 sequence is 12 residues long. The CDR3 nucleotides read TGTGCCAGTATGTCAGGCTCCTATGGCTACACCTTC. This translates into CASMSGSYGYTF.

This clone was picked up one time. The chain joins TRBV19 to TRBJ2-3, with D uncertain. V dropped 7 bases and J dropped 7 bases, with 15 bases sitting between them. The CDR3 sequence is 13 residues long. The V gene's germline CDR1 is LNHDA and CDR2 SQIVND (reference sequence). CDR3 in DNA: TGTGCCAGTAATTCGGGTTCTTACCATACGCAGTATTTT. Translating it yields CASNSGSYHTQYF. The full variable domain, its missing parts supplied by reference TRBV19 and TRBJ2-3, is DGGITQSPKYLFRKEGQNVTLSCEQNLNHDAMYWYRQDPGQGLRLIYYSQIVNDFQKGDIAEGYSVSREKKESFPLTVTSAQKNPTAFYLCASNSGSYHTQYFGPGTRLTVL.

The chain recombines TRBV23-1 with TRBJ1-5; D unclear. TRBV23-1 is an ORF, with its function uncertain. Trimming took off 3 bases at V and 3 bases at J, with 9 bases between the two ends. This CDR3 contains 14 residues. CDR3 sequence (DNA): TGCGCCAGCAGTCAGTTTCAGAACAATCAGCCCCAGCATTTT. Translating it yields CASSQFQNNQPQHF.

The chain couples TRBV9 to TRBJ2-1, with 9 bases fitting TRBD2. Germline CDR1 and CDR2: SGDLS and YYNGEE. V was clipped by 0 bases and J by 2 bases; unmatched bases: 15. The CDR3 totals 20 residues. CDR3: CASSVADGWSGGPAYNEQFF. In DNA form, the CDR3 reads TGTGCCAGCAGCGTAGCTGATGGCTGGAGCGGGGGGCCTGCCTACAATGAGCAGTTCTTC. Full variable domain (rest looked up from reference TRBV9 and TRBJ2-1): DSGVTQTPKHLITATGQRVTLRCSPRSGDLSVYWYQQSLDQGLQFLIQYYNGEERAKGNILERFSAQQFPDLHSELNLSSLELGDSALYFCASSVADGWSGGPAYNEQFFGPGTRLTVL.

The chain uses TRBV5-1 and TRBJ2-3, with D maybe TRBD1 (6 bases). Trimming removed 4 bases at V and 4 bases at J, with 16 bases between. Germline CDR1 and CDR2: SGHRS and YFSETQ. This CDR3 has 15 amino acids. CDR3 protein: CASSLQGTGPDTQYF. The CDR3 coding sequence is TGCGCCAGCAGCCTACAGGGAACTGGGCCAGATACGCAGTATTTT.

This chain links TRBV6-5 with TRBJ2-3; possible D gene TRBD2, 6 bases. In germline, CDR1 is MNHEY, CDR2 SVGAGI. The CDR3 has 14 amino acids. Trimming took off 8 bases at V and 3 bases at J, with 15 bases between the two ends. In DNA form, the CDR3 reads TGTGCCAGCGTCAGGGACTTGAGGACAGATACGCAGTATTTT. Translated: CASVRDLRTDTQYF.

CDR3 protein: CASSLGQGIYEQYF. CDR3 bases: TGTGCCAGCAGCTTAGGACAGGGTATCTACGAGCAGTACTTC. The rearrangement joins TRBV11-2 to TRBJ2-7, with 7 bases identical to TRBD1. The trim removed 1 base at V and 3 bases at J, leaving 3 bases unmatched. The V gene's germline CDR1 is SGHAT and CDR2 FQNNGV. This CDR3 has 14 amino acids.

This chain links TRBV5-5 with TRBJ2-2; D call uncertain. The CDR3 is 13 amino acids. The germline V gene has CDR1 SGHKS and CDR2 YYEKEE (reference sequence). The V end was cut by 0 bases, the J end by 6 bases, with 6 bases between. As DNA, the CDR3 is TGTGCCAGCAGCTTGGTTCCGGCCGGGGAGCTGTTTTTT. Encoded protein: CASSLVPAGELFF.

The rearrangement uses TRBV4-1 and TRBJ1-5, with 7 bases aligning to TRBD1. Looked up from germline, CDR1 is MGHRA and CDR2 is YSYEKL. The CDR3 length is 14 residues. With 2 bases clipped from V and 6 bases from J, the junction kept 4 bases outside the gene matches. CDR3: CASSQTPGGQPQHF. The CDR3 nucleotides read TGCGCCAGCAGCCAAACCCCAGGGGGTCAGCCCCAGCATTTT.

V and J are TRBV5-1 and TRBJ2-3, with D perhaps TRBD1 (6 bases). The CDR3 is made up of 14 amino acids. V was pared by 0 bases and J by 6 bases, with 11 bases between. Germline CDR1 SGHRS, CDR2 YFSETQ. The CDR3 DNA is TGCGCCAGCAGCTTGGCAGGGGTGGGCGATACGCAGTATTTT. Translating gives CASSLAGVGDTQYF.

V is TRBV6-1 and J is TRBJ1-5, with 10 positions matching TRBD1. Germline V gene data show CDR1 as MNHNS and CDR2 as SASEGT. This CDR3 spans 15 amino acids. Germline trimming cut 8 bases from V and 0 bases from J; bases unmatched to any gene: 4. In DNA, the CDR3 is TGTGCCAGCCGGGACAGGGGCGATAGCAATCAGCCCCAGCATTTT. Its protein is CASRDRGDSNQPQHF.

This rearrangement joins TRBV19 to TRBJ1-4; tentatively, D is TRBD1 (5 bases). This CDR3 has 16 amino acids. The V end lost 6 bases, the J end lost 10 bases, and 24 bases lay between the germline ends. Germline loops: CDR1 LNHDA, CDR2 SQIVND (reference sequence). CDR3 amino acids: CASRPPGAVSTGKLFF. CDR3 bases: TGTGCCAGTAGACCACCCGGCGCCGTCTCAACAGGAAAACTGTTTTTT.

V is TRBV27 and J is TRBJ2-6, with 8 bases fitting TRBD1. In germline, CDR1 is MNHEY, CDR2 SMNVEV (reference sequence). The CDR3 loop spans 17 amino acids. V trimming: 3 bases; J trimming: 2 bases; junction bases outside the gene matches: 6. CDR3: CASSFYGTGAGANVLTF. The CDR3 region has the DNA TGTGCCAGCAGTTTCTACGGGACAGGTGCTGGGGCCAACGTCCTGACTTTC.

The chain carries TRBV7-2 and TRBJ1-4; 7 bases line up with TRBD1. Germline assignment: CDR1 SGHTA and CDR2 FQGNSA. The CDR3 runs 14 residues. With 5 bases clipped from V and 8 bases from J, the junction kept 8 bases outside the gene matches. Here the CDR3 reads CASSPRQGSEKLFF. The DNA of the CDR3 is TGTGCCAGCAGCCCGAGACAGGGATCAGAAAAACTGTTTTTT.

In DNA, the CDR3 is TGCGCCAGCAGTGCCGGACTAGCGGGGGTAGAAGATACGCAGTATTTT. Translated, it gives CASSAGLAGVEDTQYF. The chain carries TRBV10-1 and TRBJ2-3, with TRBD2 matching over 13 bases. Germline CDR1 is WNHNN and CDR2 is SYGVQD (reference sequence). Germline trimming cut 4 bases from V and 5 bases from J; bases unmatched to any gene: 6. This CDR3 is built from 16 residues.

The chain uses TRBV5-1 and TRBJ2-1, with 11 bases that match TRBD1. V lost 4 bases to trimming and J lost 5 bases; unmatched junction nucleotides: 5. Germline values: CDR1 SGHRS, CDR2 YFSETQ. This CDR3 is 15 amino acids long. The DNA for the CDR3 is TGCGCCAGCAGCCACCGGGACAGGGGGAACAATGAGCAGTTCTTC. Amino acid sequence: CASSHRDRGNNEQFF.

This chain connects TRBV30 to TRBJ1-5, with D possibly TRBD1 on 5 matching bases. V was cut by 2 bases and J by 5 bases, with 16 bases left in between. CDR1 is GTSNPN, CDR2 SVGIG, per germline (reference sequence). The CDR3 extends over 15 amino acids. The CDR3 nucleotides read TGTGCCTGGAGTTTTGGGACTTCCCTGGATCAGCCCCAGCATTTT. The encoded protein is CAWSFGTSLDQPQHF.

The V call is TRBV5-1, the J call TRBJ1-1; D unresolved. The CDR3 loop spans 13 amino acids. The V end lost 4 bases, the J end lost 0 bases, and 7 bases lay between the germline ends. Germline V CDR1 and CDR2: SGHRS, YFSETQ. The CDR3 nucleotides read TGCGCCAGCAGCCCAGGATTGAACACTGAAGCTTTCTTT. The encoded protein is CASSPGLNTEAFF.

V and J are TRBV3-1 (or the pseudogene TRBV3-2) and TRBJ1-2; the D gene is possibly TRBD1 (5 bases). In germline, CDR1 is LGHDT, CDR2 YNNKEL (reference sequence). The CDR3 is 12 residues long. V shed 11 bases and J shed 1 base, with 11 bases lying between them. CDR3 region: CAAGALNYGYTF. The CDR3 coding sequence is TGTGCCGCTGGGGCCCTTAACTATGGCTACACCTTC.

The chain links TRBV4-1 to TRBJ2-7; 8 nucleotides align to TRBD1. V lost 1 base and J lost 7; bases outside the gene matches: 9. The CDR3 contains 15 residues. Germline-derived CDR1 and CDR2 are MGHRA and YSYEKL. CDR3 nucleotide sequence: TGCGCCAGCAGCCAAGTAGCGACAGGGGATTTGGAGCAGTACTTC. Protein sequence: CASSQVATGDLEQYF.